The 26 T cell receptor beta chains given below trace back to one sample, sequenced in a study of T cell repertoires in cytomegalovirus infection. These receptors lack a known antigen. TCRdb processed the reads anew with MiXCR; each CDR3 protein has one entry. This table has some 99,000 distinct CDR3 sequences, about 30% appearing once. The specimen comprised CD8+ T cells from cultured PBMCs, sampled from culture after CMV antigen stimulation. The receptors were sampled from a human donor in good health (CMV status not recorded). Some clones in this sample may be carry-over from other donors' samples.

This clonotype has a handful of counts. The J gene is TRBJ1-2, the V gene TRBV6-6; maybe TRBD1 (5 bases). The V gene's germline CDR1 is MNHNY and CDR2 SVGAGI (reference sequence). This CDR3 spans 16 amino acids. V lost 2 bases and J 4 bases, leaving 17 bases between the germline ends. CDR3 region: CASSYRSRDEIYGYTF. The CDR3 region has the DNA TGTGCCAGCAGTTACAGGAGTCGGGACGAAATCTATGGCTACACCTTC.

The gene calls are TRBV12-3 or TRBV12-4 and TRBJ2-5; D may match TRBD1 or TRBD2 (5 bases each). Trimming shortened V by 1 base and J by 4 bases, and 13 bases separated the two germline ends. The CDR3 extends over 15 amino acids. CDR3 sequence (DNA): TGTGCCAGCAGTTTAGTTACCGGGACGTCAGAGACCCAGTACTTC. The encoded protein is CASSLVTGTSETQYF.

V usage is TRBV12-3 or TRBV12-4 and J usage is TRBJ1-4; 10 bases line up with TRBD1. The CDR3 contains 18 residues. V dropped 5 bases and J dropped 2; count of bases not matched to a gene: 11. The DNA for the CDR3 is TGTGCCAGCAGTAGTCCCGGGACAGGGGACTGGACTAATGAAAAACTGTTTTTT. Amino acid sequence: CASSSPGTGDWTNEKLFF.

This clonotype was seen more than once but under ten times. This chain links TRBV7-2 with TRBJ2-6, with a possible D match to TRBD1 (5 bases). Germline V gives CDR1 SGHTA, CDR2 FQGNSA. The germline V and J ends were trimmed by 5 bases and 1 base, with 6 bases remaining between them. The CDR3 is 14 amino acids. This chain's CDR3 is CASSPGSGANVLTF. CDR3 bases: TGTGCCAGCAGCCCAGGGTCTGGGGCCAACGTCCTGACTTTC.

A few counts support this clonotype. The chain employs TRBV7-3 and TRBJ1-1, with D possibly being TRBD1 (6 bases). CDR1 and CDR2 from the germline V gene are SGHTA and FQGTGA. The V and J ends lost 1 base and 0 bases respectively, with 21 bases between them. The CDR3 spans 19 residues. CDR3 sequence (DNA): TGTGCCAGCAGCTTAAACCCCGACGTTGGGAGGGGGATGAACACTGAAGCTTTCTTT. Amino acid sequence: CASSLNPDVGRGMNTEAFF.

This clonotype has just a few counts. The chain couples TRBV6-1 to TRBJ2-1; 10 bases are shared with TRBD2. From germline, CDR1 is MNHNS and CDR2 SASEGT. J gave up 3 bases and V 2 bases, and 7 bases lay outside the gene matches. The CDR3 is 17 residues long. The CDR3 loop reads CASSEWGVAGGYNEQFF. DNA for the CDR3: TGTGCCAGCAGTGAATGGGGGGTAGCGGGGGGCTACAATGAGCAGTTCTTC.

The V and J genes are TRBV4-2 and TRBJ2-3; no firm D call. Germline CDR1 LGHNA, CDR2 YNFKEQ. The CDR3 loop spans 18 amino acids. Trimming took off 0 bases at V and 0 bases at J, with 16 bases between the two ends. As DNA, the CDR3 is TGTGCCAGCAGCCAAGATTACCCCTACCCTCCTAGCACAGATACGCAGTATTTT. Protein product: CASSQDYPYPPSTDTQYF.

The V call is TRBV7-9, the J call TRBJ1-4; no definite D call. The V end lost 1 base, the J end lost 3 bases, and 6 bases lay between the germline ends. Germline CDR1 SEHNR, CDR2 FQNEAQ (reference sequence). The CDR3 sequence is 14 residues long. The DNA for the CDR3 is TGTGCCAGCAGCTTAGGGGTTTCTAATGAAAAACTGTTTTTT. This codes for CASSLGVSNEKLFF.

The gene calls are TRBV6-1 and TRBJ2-2; 7 bases match TRBD1. The CDR3 length is 16 residues. The V segment lost 5 bases and the J segment 4 bases; nucleotides outside the gene matches: 10. Germline CDR1 is MNHNS and CDR2 is SASEGT. CDR3 nucleotides: TGTGCCAGCAGTATTCGACAGGGAGTAACCACCGGGGAGCTGTTTTTT. It encodes CASSIRQGVTTGELFF.

This clonotype was detected ten times or more. This CDR3 is CASSSGQNTGELFF. DNA of the CDR3: TGTGCCAGCAGCTCGGGACAGAACACCGGGGAGCTGTTTTTT. The V call is TRBV5-4, the J call TRBJ2-2; a weak D match, TRBD1 (6 bases). The V gene's germline CDR1 is SGHNT and CDR2 YYREEE (reference sequence). The CDR3 covers 14 residues. The V and J ends lost 3 bases and 1 base respectively, with 7 bases between them.

V and J are TRBV2 and TRBJ1-5; a possible D gene is TRBD1 (5 bases). V dropped 4 bases and J dropped 0 bases, with 13 bases sitting between them. The CDR3 runs to 16 residues. Germline V gene sequence: CDR1 SNHLY, CDR2 FYNNEI. CDR3 DNA: TGTGCCAGCAGTGGGAAAACGGGGGATAGCAATCAGCCCCAGCATTTT. Translated, it gives CASSGKTGDSNQPQHF.

This clonotype has a handful of counts. CDR3 amino acids: CASSGGQGKETQYF. CDR3 in DNA: TGTGCCAGCAGCGGGGGACAGGGAAAAGAGACCCAGTACTTC. The rearrangement joins TRBV9 to TRBJ2-5; 9 nucleotides align to TRBD1. The CDR3 is 14 residues long. The trim removed 3 bases at V and 3 bases at J, leaving 3 bases unmatched. CDR1 and CDR2 (germline): SGDLS, YYNGEE.

The V gene is TRBV6-2 or TRBV6-3, the J gene TRBJ2-3; possible D gene TRBD2, 5 bases. V lost 2 bases and J 2 bases, leaving 11 bases between the germline ends. CDR3 length: 15 residues. Per the germline V gene, CDR1 is MNHEY and CDR2 is SVGEGT. CDR3 DNA sequence: TGTGCCAGCAGTTACACGCGGGTCAACACAGATACGCAGTATTTT. Protein: CASSYTRVNTDTQYF.

This clonotype was observed a few times. The genes are TRBV3-1 and TRBJ2-5, with D perhaps matching TRBD1 (5 bases). This CDR3 has 16 residues. From germline, CDR1 is LGHDT and CDR2 YNNKEL (reference sequence). The V and J ends lost 0 bases and 5 bases respectively, with 16 bases between them. This CDR3 is CASSQEGQGFLETQYF. The CDR3, as DNA: TGTGCCAGCAGCCAAGAAGGTCAGGGATTTTTGGAGACCCAGTACTTC.

This clonotype was counted ten times or more. The chain has TRBV19 and TRBJ1-1, with a possible D match to TRBD1 (6 bases). Germline values: CDR1 LNHDA, CDR2 SQIVND (reference sequence). The CDR3 extends over 14 amino acids. The V end lost 7 bases, the J end lost 0 bases, and 12 bases lay between the germline ends. Written as DNA, the CDR3 is TGTGCCAGTACTGGGCAGGGGCTGAACACTGAAGCTTTCTTT. The encoded protein is CASTGQGLNTEAFF.

In its sample, this clonotype is medium-sized. This chain connects TRBV11-2 to TRBJ2-1; D is undetermined. Germline V CDR1 and CDR2: SGHAT, FQNNGV. The CDR3 covers 12 residues. V lost 3 bases, J lost 8 bases, and 8 bases lay in between. CDR3 region: CASSFGEDEQFF. CDR3 sequence (DNA): TGTGCCAGCAGCTTCGGAGAGGATGAGCAGTTCTTC.

This clonotype was picked up many times. The gene calls are TRBV6-5 and TRBJ2-1; D possibly corresponds to TRBD2 (5 bases). V gave up 2 bases and J gave up 8 bases, with 13 bases separating them. Germline CDR1 is MNHEY and CDR2 is SVGAGI. The CDR3 is 14 amino acids. The DNA for the CDR3 is TGTGCCAGCAGTTACGGGAGTGGAGGTGATGAGCAGTTCTTC. It specifies CASSYGSGGDEQFF.

In DNA form, the CDR3 reads TGCAGTGCCAAAACAGCGAACACCGGGGAGCTGTTTTTT. Residues: CSAKTANTGELFF. V and J are TRBV20-1 and TRBJ2-2; no firm D call. Germline assignment: CDR1 DFQATT and CDR2 SNEGSKA (reference sequence). V lost 6 bases, J lost 0 bases, and 8 bases lay in between. The CDR3 consists of 13 residues.

CDR3: CASSLARRYGYTF. The CDR3 DNA reads as TGTGCCAGCAGCTTAGCGCGGCGGTATGGCTACACCTTC. The gene calls are TRBV7-8 and TRBJ1-2; D is uncertain. This CDR3 contains 13 residues. V lost 0 bases to trimming and J lost 5 bases, with 7 bases between them. Germline loops: CDR1 SGHVS, CDR2 FQNEAQ.

The chain recombines TRBV10-3 with TRBJ1-4, with TRBD1 identical over 7 bases. Germline lookup yields CDR1 ENHRY and CDR2 SYGVKD. CDR3 length: 14 amino acids. Losses at the gene ends were 2 bases for V and 7 bases for J; bases not matched to a gene: 4. In DNA, the CDR3 is TGTGCCATCAGTGAGATGGCAGGGGGTGAAAAACTGTTTTTT. Protein sequence: CAISEMAGGEKLFF.

This clonotype was seen a few times. This rearrangement joins TRBV6-5 to TRBJ2-5; 11 bases are shared with TRBD1. CDR1 and CDR2 from the germline V gene are MNHEY and SVGAGI. The CDR3 contains 15 residues. The V gene end was trimmed by 5 bases and the J gene end by 3 bases; junction bases not matched to a gene: 5. The CDR3 DNA follows: TGTGCCAGCAGTGCCTGGACAGGGGGCGAAGAGACCCAGTACTTC. It encodes CASSAWTGGEETQYF.

In this sample, this clonotype turned up many times. The chain joins TRBV7-2 to TRBJ2-5, with D unclear. The CDR3 spans 14 residues. The V gene lost 4 bases and the J gene lost 1 base, with 10 bases spanning the gap. Germline CDR1 reads SGHTA; CDR2 reads FQGNSA. In nucleotides, the CDR3 is TGTGCCAGCAGCTCAATTGGCCCCCAAGAGACCCAGTACTTC. It yields the protein CASSSIGPQETQYF.

The V and J genes are TRBV7-6 and TRBJ2-7; 11 bases align to TRBD2. The germline V gene encodes CDR1 SGHVS and CDR2 FNYEAQ. Trimming cost V 3 bases and J 4 bases; bases outside gene matches: 11. CDR3 size: 17 residues. This CDR3 is CASSFGSVTSGGYEQYF. The CDR3 coding sequence is TGTGCCAGCAGCTTCGGTTCGGTAACTAGCGGGGGATACGAGCAGTACTTC.

This clonotype appeared many times. The rearrangement links TRBV12-3 or TRBV12-4 to TRBJ2-3, with 7 bases fitting TRBD2. The V gene end was trimmed by 5 bases and the J gene end by 0 bases; junction bases not matched to a gene: 8. The CDR3 covers 16 residues. The CDR3 sequence is CASSPPAGESTDTQYF. The CDR3 DNA follows: TGTGCCAGCAGTCCCCCGGCGGGGGAGAGCACAGATACGCAGTATTTT.

The sample holds many counts of this clonotype. The rearrangement links TRBV27 to TRBJ1-5; maybe TRBD1 (6 bases). The CDR3 is 13 residues long. Germline CDR1 reads MNHEY; CDR2 reads SMNVEV (reference sequence). V was pared by 4 bases and J by 3 bases, with 7 bases between. The CDR3 spells CASSWGANQPQHF. The CDR3 DNA reads TGTGCCAGCAGTTGGGGGGCCAATCAGCCCCAGCATTTT.

This clonotype was counted at least ten times. The chain joins TRBV20-1 to TRBJ2-1, with 9 bases that match TRBD2. Losses at the gene ends were 3 bases for V and 3 bases for J; bases not matched to a gene: 6. The CDR3 has 15 residues. Germline loops: CDR1 DFQATT, CDR2 SNEGSKA (reference sequence). CDR3 DNA sequence: TGCAGTGCTAGCCGCGGGGGGGCATACTACAATGAGCAGTTCTTC. Protein: CSASRGGAYYNEQFF.